Shown below are 7 T cell receptor beta chains from a single sample sequenced in a study of T cell responses to AZD1222 COVID-19 vaccine. Sequencing used immunoSEQ multiplex PCR; TCRdb keeps in-frame clones, though not all of them. The profile covers roughly 110,000 clones, with 90% appearing a single time and 7.5% to 9% taken by the ten largest. The sample consisted of peripheral blood, taken 28 days after the second AZD1222 dose. These receptors all stem from an adult who received the AZD1222 COVID-19 vaccine.

This chain connects TRBV4-3 to TRBJ1-6; D not certain. The CDR3 spans 15 residues. V lost 4 bases, J lost 0 bases, and 7 bases lay in between. Per germline, CDR1 LGHNA and CDR2 YSLEER. This chain's CDR3 is CASSLKGSYNSPLHF. CDR3 bases: TGCGCCAGCAGCCTGAAGGGCTCCTATAATTCACCCCTCCACTTT.

Only one count was recorded for this clone. The V and J genes are TRBV6-5 and TRBJ2-1; no firm D call. The CDR3 runs to 12 residues. The germline V and J ends were trimmed by 5 bases and 4 bases, with 6 bases remaining between them. Germline CDR1 is MNHEY and CDR2 is SVGAGI. The CDR3, as DNA: TGTGCCAGCAGTCCACCGTACAATGAGCAGTTCTTC. Translated: CASSPPYNEQFF.

This chain connects TRBV11-2 to TRBJ2-7; no reliable D call. This CDR3 has 14 residues. CDR1 and CDR2 (germline): SGHAT, FQNNGV. The ends were cut back, 1 base at V and 0 bases at J, with 7 bases in the middle. CDR3 sequence (DNA): TGTGCCAGCAGCTTAGGACTGAGCTCCTACGAGCAGTACTTC. Its translation: CASSLGLSSYEQYF.

J is TRBJ2-3 and V is TRBV9, with TRBD2 as a possible D gene (6 bases). The CDR3 loop spans 16 amino acids. V lost 0 bases and J 0 bases, leaving 11 bases between the germline ends. Germline assignment: CDR1 SGDLS and CDR2 YYNGEE. CDR3 sequence reads: CASSVGGGTSTDTQYF. The CDR3 coding sequence is TGTGCCAGCAGCGTAGGTGGGGGGACTAGCACAGATACGCAGTATTTT.

This clone was seen a few times. The chain uses TRBV20-1 and TRBJ2-3, with 10 bases that match TRBD2. Germline values: CDR1 DFQATT, CDR2 SNEGSKA (reference sequence). The CDR3 contains 16 residues. The J segment lost 4 bases and the V segment lost 3 bases, leaving 10 bases of the junction unmatched. The chain's CDR3 is CSASRPSGGASDTQYF. The CDR3 DNA reads TGCAGTGCTAGTAGGCCTAGCGGGGGCGCATCAGATACGCAGTATTTT.

V is TRBV11-2 and J is TRBJ1-4; no firm D call. V lost 1 base to trimming and J lost 8 bases, with 23 bases between them. The CDR3 is 18 residues long. Germline-derived CDR1 and CDR2 are SGHAT and FQNNGV. In DNA form, the CDR3 reads TGTGCCAGCAGCTTAGGAATTCGGCCAACTCTACCTGGGGAAAAACTGTTTTTT. It codes for CASSLGIRPTLPGEKLFF.

This clone was seen once. The chain couples TRBV5-1 to TRBJ2-3, with TRBD2 identical over 10 bases. J was trimmed by 0 bases and V by 2 bases; bases with no gene match: 9. The CDR3 loop spans 18 amino acids. The germline V gene has CDR1 SGHRS and CDR2 YFSETQ. As DNA, the CDR3 is TGCGCCAGCAGCTTTACGGCTAGCGGGGGACCTAGCACAGATACGCAGTATTTT. This gives the protein CASSFTASGGPSTDTQYF.